This T cell receptor beta chain was retrieved from a study of shared clonotypes between healthy human individuals. Study-level findings and limits: Only blood was sampled; tissue repertoires likely differ. In general, naive subsets displayed greater estimated richness than memory subsets did. Represented genetic and exposure-history diversity was restricted by having few donors.

The V gene's germline CDR1 is ENHRY and CDR2 SYGVKD. The CDR3 covers 20 residues. With V trimmed by 7 bases and J by 0 bases, 17 bases remained unmatched. An assay was performed, and its level was deep. Only in-frame clones appear in the TCRdb table, and some are missing; sequencing was by immunoSEQ multiplex PCR. The profile shows some 2,000,000 clones, under 97% of them singletons. For this clone: Its antigen is not known.

The receptor was isolated from a man in his late teens or twenties in good health. The chain is built from TRBV10-3 and TRBJ2-7; 14 nucleotides line up with TRBD2. Sequencing was performed on naive CD4+ T cells sorted from blood. Subset here: CD45RA+ positively selected. CDR3 protein: CAITKARGGGTSGSSYEQYF. CDR3 coding DNA: TGTGCCATCACCAAAGCCAGGGGGGGAGGGACTAGCGGGAGCTCCTACGAGCAGTACTTC.